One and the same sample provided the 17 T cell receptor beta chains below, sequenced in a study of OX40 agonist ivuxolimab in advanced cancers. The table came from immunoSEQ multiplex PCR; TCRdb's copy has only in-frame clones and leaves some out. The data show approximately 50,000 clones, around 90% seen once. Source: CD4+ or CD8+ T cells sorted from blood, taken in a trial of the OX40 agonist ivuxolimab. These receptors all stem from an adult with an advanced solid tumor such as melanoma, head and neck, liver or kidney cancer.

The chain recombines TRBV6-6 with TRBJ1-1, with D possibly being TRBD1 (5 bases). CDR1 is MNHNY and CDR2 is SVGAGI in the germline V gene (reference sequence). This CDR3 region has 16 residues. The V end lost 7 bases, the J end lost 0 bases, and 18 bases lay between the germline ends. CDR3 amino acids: CASTVAQGGMNTEAFF. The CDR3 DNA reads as TGTGCCAGCACCGTGGCGCAGGGCGGGATGAACACTGAAGCTTTCTTT.

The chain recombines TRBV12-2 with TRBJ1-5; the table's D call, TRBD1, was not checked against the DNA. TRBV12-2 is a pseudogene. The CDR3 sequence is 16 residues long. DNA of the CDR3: TGTGCAAGTCGCTTAGGGGACAGGGGGCATGGACAGCCCCAGCATTTT. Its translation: CASRLGDRGHGQPQHF.

The CDR3: CASIPGGWAEAFF. DNA for the CDR3: TGTGCCAGCATCCCAGGGGGCTGGGCTGAAGCTTTCTTT. The V and J genes are TRBV6-5 and TRBJ1-1; 8 positions agree with TRBD1. Per germline, CDR1 MNHEY and CDR2 SVGAGI. The CDR3 is 13 residues long. V trimming: 7 bases; J trimming: 6 bases; junction bases outside the gene matches: 7.

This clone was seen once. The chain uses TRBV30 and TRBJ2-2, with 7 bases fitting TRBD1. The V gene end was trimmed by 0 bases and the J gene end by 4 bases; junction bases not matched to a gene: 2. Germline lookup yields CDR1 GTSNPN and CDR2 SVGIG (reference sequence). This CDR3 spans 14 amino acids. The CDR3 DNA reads TGTGCCTGGAGTGTACAGGGGTCCACCGGGGAGCTGTTTTTT. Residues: CAWSVQGSTGELFF.

CDR3 amino acids: CASSLASGGRTDTQYF. The CDR3 region has the DNA TGCGCCAGCAGCTTGGCCTCGGGGGGCCGCACAGATACGCAGTATTTT. The chain uses TRBV5-1 and TRBJ2-3; D is possibly TRBD2 (7 bases). The CDR3 totals 16 residues. V shed 0 bases and J shed 1 base, with 12 bases lying between them. Germline CDR1 reads SGHRS; CDR2 reads YFSETQ. The full variable domain, with the rest looked up from reference TRBV5-1 and TRBJ2-3, is KAGVTQTPRYLIKTRGQQVTLSCSPISGHRSVSWYQQTPGQGLQFLFEYFSETQRNKGNFPGRFSGRQFSNSRSEMNVSTLELGDSALYLCASSLASGGRTDTQYFGPGTRLTVL.

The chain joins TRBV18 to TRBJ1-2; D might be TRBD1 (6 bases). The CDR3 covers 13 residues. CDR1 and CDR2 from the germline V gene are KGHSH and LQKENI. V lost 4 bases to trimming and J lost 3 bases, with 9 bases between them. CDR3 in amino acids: CASSQGVDYGYTF. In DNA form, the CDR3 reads TGTGCCAGCTCACAGGGGGTTGACTATGGCTACACCTTC.

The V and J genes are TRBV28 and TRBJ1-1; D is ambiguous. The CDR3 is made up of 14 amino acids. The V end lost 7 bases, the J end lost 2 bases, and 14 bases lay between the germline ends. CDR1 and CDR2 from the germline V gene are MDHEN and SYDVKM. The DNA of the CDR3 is TGTGCCAGCACGGCAGTCCAAGCTAACACTGAAGCTTTCTTT. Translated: CASTAVQANTEAFF.

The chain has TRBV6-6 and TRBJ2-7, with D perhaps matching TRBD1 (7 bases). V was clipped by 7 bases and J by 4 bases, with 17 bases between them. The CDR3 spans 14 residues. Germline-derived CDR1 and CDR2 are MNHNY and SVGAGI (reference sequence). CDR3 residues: CASKGPGGTYEQYF. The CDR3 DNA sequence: TGTGCCAGCAAGGGGCCAGGGGGGACTTACGAGCAGTACTTC.

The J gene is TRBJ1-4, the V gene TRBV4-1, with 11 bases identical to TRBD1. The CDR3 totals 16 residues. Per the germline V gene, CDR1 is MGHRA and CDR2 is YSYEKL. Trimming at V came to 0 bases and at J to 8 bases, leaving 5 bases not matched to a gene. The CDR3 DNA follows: TGCGCCAGCAGCCAAGAAGGGGACAGGGGGGGAGAAAAACTGTTTTTT. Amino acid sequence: CASSQEGDRGGEKLFF.

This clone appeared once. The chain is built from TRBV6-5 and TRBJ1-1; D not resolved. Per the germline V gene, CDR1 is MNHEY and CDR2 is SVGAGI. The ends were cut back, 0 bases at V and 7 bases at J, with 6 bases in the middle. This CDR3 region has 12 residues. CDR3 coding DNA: TGTGCCAGCAGTTACTCACACGGTGAAGCTTTCTTT. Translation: CASSYSHGEAFF.

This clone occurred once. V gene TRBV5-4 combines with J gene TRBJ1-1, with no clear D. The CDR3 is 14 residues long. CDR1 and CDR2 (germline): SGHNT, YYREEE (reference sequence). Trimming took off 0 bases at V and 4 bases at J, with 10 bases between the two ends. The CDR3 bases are TGTGCCAGCAGCTTGGTCTTGGGGAGCACTGAAGCTTTCTTT. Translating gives CASSLVLGSTEAFF.

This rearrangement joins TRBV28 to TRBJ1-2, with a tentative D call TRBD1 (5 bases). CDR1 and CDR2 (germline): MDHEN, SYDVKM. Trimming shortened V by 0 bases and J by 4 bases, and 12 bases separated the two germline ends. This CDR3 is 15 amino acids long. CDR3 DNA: TGTGCCAGCAGTTTATGGGGGACGCCAGGCTATGGCTACACCTTC. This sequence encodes CASSLWGTPGYGYTF.

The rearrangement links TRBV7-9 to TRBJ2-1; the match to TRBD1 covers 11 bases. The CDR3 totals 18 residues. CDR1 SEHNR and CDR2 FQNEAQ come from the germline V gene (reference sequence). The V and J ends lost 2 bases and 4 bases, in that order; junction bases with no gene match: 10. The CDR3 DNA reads TGTGCCAGCAGCTTACGGGCTTCCGGGACAGGGGGATACAATGAGCAGTTCTTC. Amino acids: CASSLRASGTGGYNEQFF.

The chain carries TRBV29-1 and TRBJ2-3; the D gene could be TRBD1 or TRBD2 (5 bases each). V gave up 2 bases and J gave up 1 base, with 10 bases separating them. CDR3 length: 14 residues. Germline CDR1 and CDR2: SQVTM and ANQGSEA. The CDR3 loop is CSVEWGSGTDTQYF. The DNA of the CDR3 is TGCAGCGTTGAATGGGGGTCGGGCACAGATACGCAGTATTTT.

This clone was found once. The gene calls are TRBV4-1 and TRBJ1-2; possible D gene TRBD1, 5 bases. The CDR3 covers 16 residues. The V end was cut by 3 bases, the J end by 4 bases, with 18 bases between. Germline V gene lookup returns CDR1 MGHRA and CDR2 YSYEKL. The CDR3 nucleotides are TGCGCCAGCAGCCAGGGCGCTCGGGGGGAAATCTATGGCTACACCTTC. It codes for CASSQGARGEIYGYTF.

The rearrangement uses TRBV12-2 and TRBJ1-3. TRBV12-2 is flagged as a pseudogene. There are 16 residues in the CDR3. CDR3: CASRLVPSGSGNTIYF. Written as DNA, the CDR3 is TGTGCAAGTCGCTTAGTCCCAAGTGGCTCTGGAAACACCATATATTTT.

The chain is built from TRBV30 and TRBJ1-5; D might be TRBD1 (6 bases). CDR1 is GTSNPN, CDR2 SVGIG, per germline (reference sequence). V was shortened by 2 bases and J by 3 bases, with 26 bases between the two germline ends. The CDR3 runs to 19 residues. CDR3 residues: CAWSPGGVYQGSPNQPQHF. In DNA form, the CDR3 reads TGTGCCTGGAGTCCCGGCGGGGTTTATCAGGGGTCCCCCAATCAGCCCCAGCATTTT.